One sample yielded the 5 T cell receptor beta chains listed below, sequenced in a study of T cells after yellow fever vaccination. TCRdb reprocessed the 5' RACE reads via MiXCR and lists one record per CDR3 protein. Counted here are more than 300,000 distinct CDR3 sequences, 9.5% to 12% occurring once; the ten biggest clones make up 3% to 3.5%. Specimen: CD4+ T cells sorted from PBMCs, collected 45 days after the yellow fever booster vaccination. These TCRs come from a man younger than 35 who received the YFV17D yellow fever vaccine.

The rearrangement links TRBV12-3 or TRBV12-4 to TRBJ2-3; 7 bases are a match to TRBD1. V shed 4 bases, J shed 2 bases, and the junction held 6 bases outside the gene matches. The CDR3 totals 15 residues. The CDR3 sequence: CASSWGQRLTDTQYF. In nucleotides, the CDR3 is TGTGCCAGCAGTTGGGGACAGCGCCTCACAGATACGCAGTATTTT.

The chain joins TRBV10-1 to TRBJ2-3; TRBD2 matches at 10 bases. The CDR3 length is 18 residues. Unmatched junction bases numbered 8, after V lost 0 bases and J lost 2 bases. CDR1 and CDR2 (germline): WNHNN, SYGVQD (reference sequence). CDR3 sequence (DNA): TGCGCCAGCAGTGAGTCGACCGGTCTAGCGGGGGACACAGATACGCAGTATTTT. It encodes CASSESTGLAGDTDTQYF.

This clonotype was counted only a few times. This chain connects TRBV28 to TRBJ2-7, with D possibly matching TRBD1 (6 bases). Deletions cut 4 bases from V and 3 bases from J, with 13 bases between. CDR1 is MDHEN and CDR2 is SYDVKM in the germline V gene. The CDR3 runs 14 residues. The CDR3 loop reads CASSSPGQSYEQYV. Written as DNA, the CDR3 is TGTGCCAGCAGTTCCCCGGGACAAAGCTACGAGCAGTACGTC.

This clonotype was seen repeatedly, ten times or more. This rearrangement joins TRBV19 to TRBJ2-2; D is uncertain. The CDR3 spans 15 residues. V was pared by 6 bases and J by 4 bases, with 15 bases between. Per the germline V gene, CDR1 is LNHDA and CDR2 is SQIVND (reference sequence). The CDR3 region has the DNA TGTGCCAGTAGGCGGACGGTAGGGTTCACCGGGGAGCTGTTTTTT. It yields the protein CASRRTVGFTGELFF.

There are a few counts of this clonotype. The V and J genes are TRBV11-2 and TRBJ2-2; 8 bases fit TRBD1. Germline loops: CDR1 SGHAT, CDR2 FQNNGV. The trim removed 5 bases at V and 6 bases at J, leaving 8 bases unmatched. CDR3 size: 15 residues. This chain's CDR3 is CASSPGTGAPGELFF. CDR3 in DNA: TGTGCCAGCAGCCCCGGGACAGGAGCTCCCGGGGAGCTGTTTTTT.